Shown below are 6 T cell receptor beta chains from a single sample sequenced in a study of blood T cell repertoires in COVID-19 (dated by TCRdb to the early 2020s). Preparation of the library involved the immunoSEQ multiplex PCR assay. TCRdb mirrors the immuneACCESS table, restricted to in-frame sequences. Some clones are absent from its copies; in checked studies, under half trace to an unresolved V gene, and the reason for the others is unknown. The sample includes tens of thousands of clones, with about 92% observed a single time. Roughly 4.5% of the sample lies in the top ten. Sequencing used peripheral blood. Receptors were obtained from a man aged 50 to 60 with active COVID-19.

The chain recombines TRBV3-1 (or the pseudogene TRBV3-2) with TRBJ2-3; D is undetermined. Trimming shortened V by 5 bases and J by 6 bases, and 18 bases separated the two germline ends. The germline V gene has CDR1 LGHDT and CDR2 YNNKEL (reference sequence). The CDR3 extends over 15 amino acids. The CDR3 reads CASSRPQHQRDTQYF. As DNA, the CDR3 is TGTGCCAGCAGCAGGCCACAGCACCAAAGGGATACGCAGTATTTT.

The V call is TRBV30, the J call TRBJ1-6; the match to TRBD1 covers 8 bases. Looked up from germline, CDR1 is GTSNPN and CDR2 is SVGIG (reference sequence). The J segment lost 7 bases and the V segment lost 8 bases, leaving 7 bases of the junction unmatched. The CDR3 covers 13 residues. The CDR3 bases are TGTGCCAGTTCGGGACAGGAGAATTCACCCCTCCACTTT. As protein: CASSGQENSPLHF.

This clone showed up just once. Written as DNA, the CDR3 is TGTGCCAGCAGCCCCGGGGGGAGGAACACTGAAGCTTTCTTT. Translating it yields CASSPGGRNTEAFF. The chain carries TRBV9 and TRBJ1-1; TRBD1 is a possible D gene (5 bases). Trimming removed 4 bases at V and 1 base at J, with 11 bases between. The CDR3 consists of 14 residues. Per the germline V gene, CDR1 is SGDLS and CDR2 is YYNGEE.

Only a few counts were recorded for this clone. The V and J genes are TRBV4-2 and TRBJ1-4, with a weak D call TRBD1 (6 bases). This CDR3 contains 16 residues. The germline V and J ends were trimmed by 0 bases and 5 bases, with 13 bases remaining between them. Germline assignment: CDR1 LGHNA and CDR2 YNFKEQ. The CDR3 here is CASSQESQGRNEKLFF. The DNA for the CDR3 is TGTGCCAGCAGCCAAGAATCTCAGGGGCGGAATGAAAAACTGTTTTTT.

The chain joins TRBV30 to TRBJ1-1, with D unclear. The CDR3 sequence is 14 residues long. Germline V gene lookup returns CDR1 GTSNPN and CDR2 SVGIG (reference sequence). Trimming stripped 3 bases from V and 1 base from J, with 12 bases between. The CDR3 here is CAWSRGVGNTEAFF. The DNA for the CDR3 is TGTGCCTGGAGCCGCGGGGTAGGGAACACTGAAGCTTTCTTT. The whole variable domain, filled in from reference TRBV30 and TRBJ1-1, reads SQTIHQWPATLVQPVGSPLSLECTVEGTSNPNLYWYRQAAGRGLQLLFYSVGIGQISSEVPQNLSASRPQDRQFILSSKKLLLSDSGFYLCAWSRGVGNTEAFFGQGTRLTVV.

V gene TRBV6-6 combines with J gene TRBJ1-4; 9 nucleotides agree with TRBD1. Losses at the gene ends were 5 bases for V and 2 bases for J; bases not matched to a gene: 3. This CDR3 is 15 amino acids long. Germline V gene lookup returns CDR1 MNHNY and CDR2 SVGAGI (reference sequence). The CDR3 region has the DNA TGTGCCAGCAGTCAACAGGGGGCTACTAATGAAAAACTGTTTTTT. Translation: CASSQQGATNEKLFF.